Listed below are T cell receptor beta chains from one sample, sequenced in a study of technical replicates of blood from several donors. Profiling relied on immunoSEQ multiplex PCR, and the TCRdb table lists in-frame clones only, not all of them. The sample shows about 69,000 clones, approximately 88% of them seen only once. Sample: PBMCs. Receptors were obtained from a human donor in good health. Some clones in this sample may be carry-over from other donors' samples. CDR3s include the opening cysteine and the closing phenylalanine or tryptophan. D genes are given only for firm matches. Clone size appears in some rows only: once, few, many, or a class for an expanded clone.

len,abundance,j_gene,v_gene,d_gene,CDR3nt,CDR3aa
15,.,TRBJ2-5,TRBV15,TRBD1,TGTGCCACCAGCATCGGGCAGGGACAGGCAGAGACCCAGTACTTC,CATSIGQGQAETQYF
13,once,TRBJ2-7,TRBV5-5,TRBD2,TGTGCCAGCAGCTTTGGGACTAGCTCCGAGCAGTACTTC,CASSFGTSSEQYF
15,.,TRBJ2-3,TRBV7-6,TRBD1,TGTGCCAGCAGTCCTACAGGGGGCTTTACAGATACGCAGTATTTT,CASSPTGGFTDTQYF
20,once,TRBJ1-4,TRBV5-1,.,TGCGCCAGCATCCCCCCGCCGGCAGGGGAGTTTAGGGTAACTAATGAAAAACTGTTTTTT,CASIPPPAGEFRVTNEKLFF
15,.,TRBJ2-7,TRBV7-6,TRBD2,TGTGCCAGCAGCGGGGGCAGCGGGAGTCTGTACGAGCAGTACTTC,CASSGGSGSLYEQYF
13,.,TRBJ1-4,TRBV29-1,.,TGCAGCGTTGAAGAGACCGCTAGTGAAAAACTGTTTTTT,CSVEETASEKLFF
11,.,TRBJ2-2,TRBV20-1,.,TGCAGTGCTGGGAGAGCGGGGGAGCTGTTTTTT,CSAGRAGELFF
13,.,TRBJ2-1,TRBV13,.,TGTGCCAGCAGTCGACGGTCGGGTATTGAGCAGTTCTTC,CASSRRSGIEQFF
13,.,TRBJ2-5,TRBV6-5,.,TGTGCCAGCAGCCGGACAGTCGAAGAGACCCAGTACTTC,CASSRTVEETQYF
13,.,TRBJ2-5,TRBV11-2,TRBD1,TGTGCCAGCAGCTTCCGGGACAGGGTGGCCCAGTACTTC,CASSFRDRVAQYF
17,.,TRBJ2-1,TRBV5-1,TRBD2,TGCGCCAGCAGCCTCCAACCCCTAGCGGGGGCTTACAATGAGCAGTTCTTC,CASSLQPLAGAYNEQFF
12,.,TRBJ2-3,TRBV6-5,.,TGTGCCAGCAGTCCAAGCACAGATACGCAGTATTTT,CASSPSTDTQYF
14,.,TRBJ2-3,TRBV7-2,.,TGTGCCAGCAGCTTCCCAGTGAACACAGATACGCAGTATTTT,CASSFPVNTDTQYF
14,once,TRBJ2-7,TRBV5-1,.,TGCGCCAGCAGCTTGGAGGCGGAGTCCTACGAGCAGTACTTC,CASSLEAESYEQYF
15,.,TRBJ1-4,TRBV5-6,TRBD1,TGTGCCAGCAGCGAAACAGGGGTAACTAATGAAAAACTGTTTTTT,CASSETGVTNEKLFF
15,.,TRBJ1-3,TRBV4-3,.,TGCGCCAGCAGCCAAGGAGGACAGTCGTGGAACACCATATATTTT,CASSQGGQSWNTIYF
14,.,TRBJ2-1,TRBV4-1,.,TGCGCCAGCAGCCAAGATAAGTGGTGGACAGAGCAGTTCTTC,CASSQDKWWTEQFF
15,few,TRBJ2-7,TRBV15,.,TGTGCCACCAGCAGAGCCCGTGGCGGCCAGTACGAGCAGTACTTC,CATSRARGGQYEQYF
14,.,TRBJ1-2,TRBV5-1,TRBD1,TGCGCCAGCACAATGCTACAGGGGCGATCTGGCTACACCTTC,CASTMLQGRSGYTF
16,once,TRBJ2-5,TRBV11-3,TRBD2,TGTGCCAGCAGCTTATTGGCCTGGCGGGAGCAAGAGACCCAGTACTTC,CASSLLAWREQETQYF
15,.,TRBJ2-1,TRBV7-9,.,TGTGCCAGCAGCTTAGAGGGGCAGGGATTCGGTGAGCAGTTCTTC,CASSLEGQGFGEQFF
11,.,TRBJ2-5,TRBV20-1,TRBD2,TGCAGTGAGGATTCGGGGGGGACCCAGTACTTC,CSEDSGGTQYF
13,.,TRBJ1-4,TRBV18,.,TGTGCCAGCTCACAGCAGGCGGGCGAAAAACTGTTTTTT,CASSQQAGEKLFF
13,.,TRBJ2-5,TRBV4-1,.,TGCGCCAGCAGCCAAGGAGGGCGGGAGACCCAGTACTTC,CASSQGGRETQYF
15,.,TRBJ2-3,TRBV6-6,TRBD2,TGTGCCAGCAGTTACTTTGCGGGAGGGCCAGATACGCAGTATTTT,CASSYFAGGPDTQYF
14,.,TRBJ1-1,TRBV7-6,.,TGTGCCAGCAGCTTACTAGGAAGTAACACTGAAGCTTTCTTT,CASSLLGSNTEAFF
17,once,TRBJ1-5,TRBV5-6,TRBD1,TGTGCCAGCAGCTTGGGGGGGACAGGGAGGAGCAATCAGCCCCAGCATTTT,CASSLGGTGRSNQPQHF
15,.,TRBJ1-4,TRBV7-2,TRBD1,TGTGCCAGCAGCTCCACAGGGGTCCTAAATGAAAAACTGTTTTTT,CASSSTGVLNEKLFF
17,few,TRBJ2-3,TRBV7-9,.,TGTGCCAGCAGCTTAGTTTTGACAGTCACTAGCACAGATACGCAGTATTTT,CASSLVLTVTSTDTQYF
15,.,TRBJ1-6,TRBV4-2,.,TGTGCCAGCAGCCGCACCCGGGACACTAATTCACCCCTCCACTTT,CASSRTRDTNSPLHF
13,.,TRBJ1-1,TRBV6-4,.,TGTGCCAGCAGGGCCACGATGAACACTGAAGCTTTCTTT,CASRATMNTEAFF
16,.,TRBJ2-1,TRBV4-3,.,TGCGCCAGCAAAAAAGTCGTGGCGGCTAATTACAATGAGCAGTTCTTC,CASKKVVAANYNEQFF
14,.,TRBJ1-4,TRBV6-1,TRBD1,TGTGCCAGCAGGATCGGGACAGTAGACGAAAAACTGTTTTTT,CASRIGTVDEKLFF
14,once,TRBJ2-7,TRBV19,TRBD1,TGTGCCAGTAGTATCGAGGGACAGGGGTCTGAGCAGTACTTC,CASSIEGQGSEQYF
13,.,TRBJ1-1,TRBV7-2,.,TGTGCCAGCAGCTTAAGTGGCAGGGGTGAAGCTTTCTTT,CASSLSGRGEAFF
15,.,TRBJ2-5,TRBV19,TRBD2,TGTGCCAGTAGTATAATCGGGACTAGACCAGAGACCCAGTACTTC,CASSIIGTRPETQYF
18,.,TRBJ1-5,TRBV2,TRBD1,TGTGCCAGCAGTGAAGCGCTCAACAGGGGGTACTTCAATCAGCCCCAGCATTTT,CASSEALNRGYFNQPQHF
20,.,TRBJ2-7,TRBV4-3,TRBD2,TGCGCCAGCAGCCAAGATCTGGGGACTAGCGGGGGTGTCGGATCCTACGAGCAGTACTTC,CASSQDLGTSGGVGSYEQYF
15,.,TRBJ1-4,TRBV30,.,TGTGCCTGGAGCACCAGGGGCCGGGCTAATGAAAAACTGTTTTTT,CAWSTRGRANEKLFF
15,.,TRBJ1-4,TRBV25-1,.,TGTGCCAGCAGTAGGCAGGCAGGAACTAATGAAAAACTGTTTTTT,CASSRQAGTNEKLFF
16,.,TRBJ1-1,TRBV5-1,.,TGCGCCAGCAGCCCCCAGGTGGCAGAGTTGAACACTGAAGCTTTCTTT,CASSPQVAELNTEAFF
13,.,TRBJ1-5,TRBV7-2,TRBD1,TGTGCCAGCAGTGACAGGGGGAATCAGCCCCAGCATTTT,CASSDRGNQPQHF
13,.,TRBJ2-3,TRBV5-5,.,TGTGCCAGCAGCGGCGGATCCACAGATACGCAGTATTTT,CASSGGSTDTQYF
16,once,TRBJ1-1,TRBV4-3,.,TGCGCCAGCAGCCCCAACCCCCGGGGGGCCGACTGGGGAGGTTTCTTT,CASSPNPRGADWGGFF
11,.,TRBJ1-1,TRBV29-1,.,TGCAGCGGGGAGAGAGGGACTGAAGCTTTCTTT,CSGERGTEAFF
18,.,TRBJ2-7,TRBV4-3,.,TGCGCCAGCAGCCAAGCCCCCTCCGGGCGGGATTTAGCCTACGAGCAGTACTTC,CASSQAPSGRDLAYEQYF
13,.,TRBJ1-1,TRBV7-9,.,TGTGCCAGCAGCTCAACAGGGAACACTGAAGCTTTCTTT,CASSSTGNTEAFF
15,.,TRBJ2-7,TRBV2,TRBD1,TGTGCCAGCAGTGAAGCCCCGAGGGGGCGGGTCGAGCAGTACTTC,CASSEAPRGRVEQYF
13,few,TRBJ1-1,TRBV30,.,TGTGCCTGGGGTCGGGGGGTGAACACTGAAGCTTTCTTT,CAWGRGVNTEAFF
16,.,TRBJ2-2,TRBV21-1,.,TGTGCCAGCAGCAAAGAAGGCAGGGGAAACACCGGGGAGCTGTTTTTT,CASSKEGRGNTGELFF
14,.,TRBJ2-7,TRBV30,TRBD1,TGTGCCTGGGCGGGACAGGGGCTTAAATACGAGCAGTACTTC,CAWAGQGLKYEQYF
15,many,TRBJ2-5,TRBV5-6,TRBD2,TGTGCCAGCAGTAGGCTAGCGGAATACCAAGAGACCCAGTACTTC,CASSRLAEYQETQYF
15,.,TRBJ2-5,TRBV5-1,TRBD2,TGCGCCAGCAGCTCGCCAAAAGCGGGGCGAGAGACCCAGTACTTC,CASSSPKAGRETQYF
14,once,TRBJ2-1,TRBV6-5,.,TGTGCCAGCAGTTACGCCCTCCTGACAGACGAGCAGTTCTTC,CASSYALLTDEQFF
18,.,TRBJ2-2,TRBV12-5,TRBD2,TGTGCTAGTGCCGGTTGGGTAGGGACTAGCCCGCCCACCGGGGAGCTGTTTTTT,CASAGWVGTSPPTGELFF
11,.,TRBJ2-5,TRBV6-5,.,TGTGCCAGCAGTTACGACGGGACAAAGTACTTC,CASSYDGTKYF
14,.,TRBJ2-1,TRBV4-3,TRBD1,TGCGCCAGCAGCCCCGGGACAGGGTGGAGTGAGCAGTTCTTC,CASSPGTGWSEQFF
17,.,TRBJ1-2,TRBV5-6,TRBD1,TGTGCCAGCAGCCGACCTGAACAGGGGGAGGGACTCTATGGCTACACCTTC,CASSRPEQGEGLYGYTF
15,.,TRBJ1-6,TRBV28,.,TGTGCCAGCAGTTTATCTTCCAGATATAATTCACCCCTCCACTTT,CASSLSSRYNSPLHF